This entry lists 31 T cell receptor beta chains sequenced from one sample in a study of shared clonotypes between healthy human individuals. Generated by immunoSEQ multiplex PCR, the TCRdb table keeps only in-frame clones and is missing some. The sample contains roughly 1.4 million clones, approximately 98.5% of which appear only once. Input material: naive CD4+ T cells sorted from blood. Subset indicated: CD45RA+ positively selected. The receptors originated from a man under 40 in good health.

The chain recombines TRBV20-1 with TRBJ2-5, with a weak D call TRBD2 (5 bases). Germline V CDR1 and CDR2: DFQATT, SNEGSKA (reference sequence). V was pared by 3 bases and J by 9 bases, with 11 bases between. The CDR3 loop spans 11 amino acids. The CDR3 sequence: CSASRGTAQYF. CDR3 DNA sequence: TGCAGTGCTAGTCGGGGAACGGCCCAGTACTTC.

The chain has TRBV5-3 and TRBJ2-5; D is unresolved. TRBV5-3 has ORF status, its function being uncertain. The CDR3 runs 13 residues. V was trimmed by 5 bases and J by 3 bases, leaving 11 bases between them. As DNA, the CDR3 is TGTGCCAGAAGGCCCCCGACGGAAGAGACCCAGTACTTC. Protein sequence: CARRPPTEETQYF.

The CDR3 DNA sequence: TGTGCCAGCAGTGAAATGGCAGGGGGTTACGAGCAGTACTTC. The encoded protein is CASSEMAGGYEQYF. This chain uses TRBV6-1 with TRBJ2-7; 7 nucleotides align to TRBD1. CDR3 size: 14 residues. CDR1 MNHNS and CDR2 SASEGT come from the germline V gene. Germline trimming cut 2 bases from V and 4 bases from J; bases unmatched to any gene: 5.

The rearrangement joins TRBV6-5 to TRBJ2-7; possibly TRBD1 or TRBD2 for D (5 bases each). Germline V CDR1 and CDR2: MNHEY, SVGAGI. Trimming took off 4 bases at V and 5 bases at J, with 12 bases between the two ends. The CDR3 length is 13 residues. CDR3 amino acids: CASSLPGTHEQYF. The CDR3 DNA reads as TGTGCCAGCAGTTTGCCCGGGACGCACGAGCAGTACTTC.

This rearrangement joins TRBV28 to TRBJ2-7, with D perhaps TRBD2 (5 bases). The length of the CDR3 is 14 residues. The germline gives CDR1 MDHEN, CDR2 SYDVKM. V was pared by 7 bases and J by 7 bases, with 20 bases between. CDR3 amino acids: CASTQTGLLVEQYF. DNA of the CDR3: TGTGCCAGCACCCAAACCGGACTGTTGGTTGAGCAGTACTTC.

The V call is TRBV2, the J call TRBJ2-7; TRBD1 or TRBD2 may be the D gene (5 bases each). Germline CDR1 SNHLY, CDR2 FYNNEI. V lost 4 bases and J lost 1, with 14 bases in between. The CDR3 extends over 15 amino acids. The CDR3 is CASSALRGSSYEQYF. The CDR3 DNA sequence: TGTGCCAGCAGTGCACTCCGGGGCAGTTCCTACGAGCAGTACTTC.

This chain connects TRBV6-6 to TRBJ2-7, with TRBD2 matching 9 bases. Germline trimming cut 2 bases from V and 6 bases from J; bases unmatched to any gene: 8. This CDR3 contains 15 residues. Germline V lookup: CDR1 MNHNY, CDR2 SVGAGI (reference sequence). CDR3 loop: CASSYGTSRMGEQYF. The CDR3 DNA sequence: TGTGCCAGCAGTTACGGGACTAGCCGAATGGGCGAGCAGTACTTC.

The chain links TRBV10-2 to TRBJ2-5; D unclear. With 3 bases removed from V and 0 bases from J, the gap between germline ends came to 17 bases. The CDR3 length is 17 residues. Germline V gene lookup returns CDR1 WSHSY and CDR2 SAAADI. The CDR3 DNA follows: TGCGCCAGCAGTGATGTCGCGGTGGGCTCGTACCAAGAGACCCAGTACTTC. Translating gives CASSDVAVGSYQETQYF.

A word on this clone: Other DNA sequences in this sample translate to the same CDR3. The CDR3: CASSSQGNEQFF. CDR3 DNA: TGTGCCAGCAGCTCGCAGGGCAATGAGCAGTTCTTC. The rearrangement joins TRBV7-3 to TRBJ2-1; TRBD1 might be the D (5 bases). There are 12 residues in the CDR3. Germline V gives CDR1 SGHTA, CDR2 FQGTGA. V was trimmed by 4 bases and J by 6 bases, leaving 7 bases between them.

The chain recombines TRBV18 with TRBJ2-1; perhaps TRBD1 as D (6 bases). Trimming shortened V by 5 bases and J by 0 bases, and 11 bases separated the two germline ends. CDR1 is KGHSH and CDR2 is LQKENI in the germline V gene. This CDR3 contains 15 residues. The CDR3 sequence is CASSFGGSSYNEQFF. CDR3 bases: TGTGCCAGCTCATTTGGGGGCTCCTCCTACAATGAGCAGTTCTTC.

The chain uses TRBV30 and TRBJ2-7; D call uncertain. Trimming cost V 3 bases and J 4 bases, with 7 bases left between them. Germline V gene data show CDR1 as GTSNPN and CDR2 as SVGIG (reference sequence). This CDR3 has 11 amino acids. This CDR3 is CAWRLVYEQYF. The CDR3 coding sequence is TGTGCCTGGAGATTGGTATACGAGCAGTACTTC. The full variable domain, in which reference TRBV30 and TRBJ2-7 provide the parts outside the CDR3, is SQTIHQWPATLVQPVGSPLSLECTVEGTSNPNLYWYRQAAGRGLQLLFYSVGIGQISSEVPQNLSASRPQDRQFILSSKKLLLSDSGFYLCAWRLVYEQYFGPGTRLTVT.

The rearrangement links TRBV21-1 to TRBJ2-2. TRBV21-1 is noted as a pseudogene. The CDR3 is made up of 13 amino acids. The CDR3 sequence is CASSNRGHGELFF. The CDR3 region has the DNA TGTGCCAGCAGTAACCGGGGCCACGGGGAGCTGTTTTTT.

CDR3 nucleotides: TGTGCCTGGAGTGTAGTGGGGCACAGATATAGCAATCAGCCCCAGCATTTT. Translating it yields CAWSVVGHRYSNQPQHF. This sequence joins TRBV30 and TRBJ1-5, with TRBD1 as a possible D gene (5 bases). Trimming removed 0 bases from V and 0 bases from J, with 15 bases in between. Germline V gives CDR1 GTSNPN, CDR2 SVGIG (reference sequence). CDR3 length: 17 residues.

This rearrangement joins TRBV11-3 to TRBJ2-7; D might be TRBD1 (6 bases). The CDR3 contains 13 residues. CDR1 and CDR2 (germline): SGHNT, YENEEA. V shed 5 bases and J shed 3 bases, with 11 bases lying between them. Written as DNA, the CDR3 is TGTGCCAGCAGCCCCCTGGACAGCTACGAGCAGTACTTC. Residues: CASSPLDSYEQYF.

Only one count was recorded for this clone. Other DNA sequences of this sample code for an identical CDR3. This chain connects TRBV7-2 to TRBJ1-5; D is ambiguous. There are 12 residues in the CDR3. Germline V gene lookup returns CDR1 SGHTA and CDR2 FQGNSA. Trimming removed 5 bases at V and 7 bases at J, with 9 bases between. The CDR3 nucleotides read TGTGCCAGCAGCCTCGCGGGGCAGCCCCAGCATTTT. This gives the protein CASSLAGQPQHF.

The chain employs TRBV5-4 and TRBJ1-3; weak D call: TRBD1 (6 bases). Trimming pared 2 bases from V and 4 bases from J, leaving 19 bases between. The CDR3 sequence is 17 residues long. The V gene's germline CDR1 is SGHNT and CDR2 YYREEE (reference sequence). CDR3 sequence: CASSLKRPGAPGNTIYF. The CDR3 DNA follows: TGTGCCAGCAGCTTAAAGCGTCCGGGGGCGCCCGGAAACACCATATATTTT.

Comment on this clone: Other DNA sequences within the sample encode an identical CDR3. The V gene is TRBV30, the J gene TRBJ2-7; D gene uncertain. Trimming pared 3 bases from V and 3 bases from J, leaving 6 bases between. The CDR3 runs to 11 residues. Looked up from germline, CDR1 is GTSNPN and CDR2 is SVGIG (reference sequence). The CDR3 protein is CAWSLNYEQYF. DNA of the CDR3: TGTGCCTGGAGCCTGAACTACGAGCAGTACTTC.

In DNA form, the CDR3 reads TGCGCCAGCAGCTTGTCTGGGACAGGATTTTCTGGGGCCAACGTCCTGACTTTC. Its protein product is CASSLSGTGFSGANVLTF. The V call is TRBV5-1, the J call TRBJ2-6; TRBD1 matches at 8 bases. CDR1 and CDR2 (germline): SGHRS, YFSETQ. This CDR3 has 18 residues. V was pared by 1 base and J by 1 base, with 7 bases of the junction left unmatched.

The CDR3: CASSDYRDSLSYEQYF. The CDR3 DNA reads as TGCGCCAGCAGTGATTACCGGGACAGCCTATCATACGAGCAGTACTTC. The chain uses TRBV10-1 and TRBJ2-7, with 7 nucleotides matching TRBD1. This CDR3 spans 16 amino acids. V shed 3 bases, J shed 4 bases, and the junction held 12 bases outside the gene matches. Germline V lookup: CDR1 WNHNN, CDR2 SYGVQD (reference sequence).

The chain recombines TRBV28 with TRBJ2-2; 14 bases fit TRBD2. The length of the CDR3 is 17 residues. V shed 5 bases and J 3 bases; nucleotides not matched to a gene: 5. The V gene's germline CDR1 is MDHEN and CDR2 SYDVKM. CDR3 DNA sequence: TGTGCCAGCAGTGTCGGGACTAGCGGGAGTCACACCGGGGAGCTGTTTTTT. Translating it yields CASSVGTSGSHTGELFF.

The J gene is TRBJ2-1, the V gene TRBV28, with 7 bases lining up with TRBD2. Germline V gene lookup returns CDR1 MDHEN and CDR2 SYDVKM. The ends lost 5 bases at V and 7 bases at J; junction bases unmatched: 17. The CDR3 runs 17 residues. CDR3 bases: TGTGCCAGCAGTGTATCCAAGAGGGGTTGGCGGGAGAATGAGCAGTTCTTC. Residues: CASSVSKRGWRENEQFF.

This rearrangement joins TRBV9 to TRBJ2-5; 9 nucleotides align to TRBD2. J was trimmed by 1 base and V by 4 bases; bases with no gene match: 8. Germline CDR1 and CDR2: SGDLS and YYNGEE. This CDR3 has 16 amino acids. This CDR3 is CASSIRLAEPQETQYF. The CDR3 DNA is TGTGCCAGCAGCATCAGACTAGCGGAACCCCAAGAGACCCAGTACTTC.

The chain combines TRBV29-1 with TRBJ2-7; 16 bases align to TRBD2. In germline, CDR1 is SQVTM, CDR2 ANQGSEA. CDR3 size: 19 residues. The V segment lost 6 bases and the J segment 5 bases; nucleotides outside the gene matches: 19. The CDR3 nucleotides are TGCAGCGTCCAACAATATCCCGGGACTAGCGGGAGGGCCGGGAACGAGCAGTACTTC. This gives the protein CSVQQYPGTSGRAGNEQYF.

In regard to this clone: Other DNA variants within this sample encode the same CDR3. J is TRBJ1-5 and V is TRBV6-5; D is perhaps TRBD1 (5 bases). The germline V gene has CDR1 MNHEY and CDR2 SVGAGI. The germline V and J ends were trimmed by 0 bases and 0 bases, with 6 bases remaining between them. The CDR3 extends over 15 amino acids. The CDR3 nucleotides read TGTGCCAGCAGTTACTCTGGGGCTAGCAATCAGCCCCAGCATTTT. Amino acids: CASSYSGASNQPQHF.

The rearrangement links TRBV5-1 to TRBJ2-1; no reliable D call. Trimming removed 4 bases from V and 6 bases from J, with 14 bases in between. There are 14 residues in the CDR3. Per the germline V gene, CDR1 is SGHRS and CDR2 is YFSETQ. This CDR3 is CASSSNGPRNEQFF. CDR3 DNA: TGCGCCAGCAGCAGTAACGGACCCCGCAATGAGCAGTTCTTC.

Comment on this clone: In the same sample, other DNA sequences code for this CDR3. The V and J genes are TRBV2 and TRBJ1-5, with a possible D match to TRBD1 (5 bases). From germline, CDR1 is SNHLY and CDR2 FYNNEI. Trimming removed 3 bases from V and 2 bases from J, with 5 bases in between. The CDR3 is made up of 13 amino acids. CDR3: CASSDRGNQPQHF. The CDR3 DNA reads TGTGCCAGCAGTGACAGGGGCAATCAGCCCCAGCATTTT.

The chain joins TRBV7-2 to TRBJ2-7; D ambiguous. V was trimmed by 1 base and J by 2 bases, leaving 9 bases between them. The CDR3 is 14 amino acids. Germline loops: CDR1 SGHTA, CDR2 FQGNSA. The CDR3 bases are TGTGCCAGCAGCTTAGACCTTTGGGCCTACGAGCAGTACTTC. Translated: CASSLDLWAYEQYF.

The chain is built from TRBV19 and TRBJ1-4; 7 nucleotides agree with TRBD1. J gave up 2 bases and V 5 bases, and 8 bases lay outside the gene matches. This CDR3 spans 16 amino acids. The V gene's germline CDR1 is LNHDA and CDR2 SQIVND (reference sequence). In DNA, the CDR3 is TGTGCCAGTAGTGGTCGGACAGGCTCCACTAATGAAAAACTGTTTTTT. The encoded protein is CASSGRTGSTNEKLFF.

The chain carries TRBV7-8 and TRBJ2-1, with 8 bases lining up with TRBD2. Per germline, CDR1 SGHVS and CDR2 FQNEAQ. The trim removed 5 bases at V and 9 bases at J, leaving 18 bases unmatched. The CDR3 has 17 residues. The CDR3 reads CASSPGLVRLERTEQFF. CDR3 bases: TGTGCCAGCAGCCCGGGACTAGTTCGCCTAGAACGGACTGAGCAGTTCTTC.

The chain carries TRBV30 and TRBJ2-7; 10 nucleotides agree with TRBD2. Trimming at V came to 3 bases and at J to 4 bases, leaving 9 bases not matched to a gene. Germline lookup yields CDR1 GTSNPN and CDR2 SVGIG (reference sequence). This CDR3 spans 15 amino acids. CDR3: CAWRSPGLAHYEQYF. The CDR3 nucleotides read TGTGCCTGGAGGTCACCGGGACTAGCGCATTACGAGCAGTACTTC. Drawing the rest from reference TRBV30 and TRBJ2-7, the complete variable domain is SQTIHQWPATLVQPVGSPLSLECTVEGTSNPNLYWYRQAAGRGLQLLFYSVGIGQISSEVPQNLSASRPQDRQFILSSKKLLLSDSGFYLCAWRSPGLAHYEQYFGPGTRLTVT.

This clone was seen a single time. The chain links TRBV28 to TRBJ1-2; TRBD1 is a possible D gene (6 bases). V lost 7 bases, J lost 4 bases, and 19 bases lay in between. This CDR3 contains 15 residues. The germline CDR1 and CDR2 sequences are MDHEN and SYDVKM. CDR3 amino acids: CASTSLRGSGYGYTF. CDR3 sequence (DNA): TGTGCCAGCACAAGTTTAAGGGGGTCGGGCTATGGCTACACCTTC.